The T cell receptor beta chain described here comes from a study of OX40 agonist ivuxolimab in advanced cancers. Sequenced by immunoSEQ multiplex PCR; TCRdb stores in-frame clones only, minus some. There are tens of thousands of clones in the sample; roughly four fifths occur only once, and 12% lies in the top ten. Germline CDR1 reads ENHRY; CDR2 reads SYGVKD. The V end lost 3 bases, the J end lost 5 bases, and 11 bases lay between the germline ends. The CDR3 length is 13 residues. In the case of this clone: The antigen is not known.

Whole-study findings and limits: On average, CD8+ T cells had more expanded clones than CD4+. Some nonresponders additionally presented with little normalized T-cell clonal expansion.

The TCR sequence derives from an adult with an advanced solid tumor such as melanoma, head and neck, liver or kidney cancer. The specimen comprised CD4+ or CD8+ T cells sorted from blood, sampled in a trial of the OX40 agonist ivuxolimab. The chain joins TRBV10-3 to TRBJ2-7; tentative D call: TRBD1 (5 bases). The CDR3 is CAISEPGLDEQYF. DNA of the CDR3: TGTGCCATCAGTGAACCAGGGCTTGACGAGCAGTACTTC.